This T cell receptor (beta chain) was documented in a study of blood T cell repertoires in COVID-19. The overall study: The United States, Italy and Spain provided the acute and convalescent COVID-19 samples.

The length of the CDR3 is 16 residues. V lost 2 bases to trimming and J lost 6 bases; unmatched junction nucleotides: 5. Germline CDR1 is SGHTA and CDR2 is FQGNSA. Profiled with immunoSEQ multiplex PCR; TCRdb holds only in-frame clones, not every one. The repertoire consists of about 99,000 clones, with around 83% occurring once and the leading ten covering just under 2%. The V and J genes are TRBV7-2 and TRBJ1-6, with 9 nucleotides matching TRBD1. This TCR came from a man between 65 and 79 years old with active or convalescent COVID-19. Material: peripheral blood. CDR3 residues: CASSLNPTGGNSPLHF. Here the CDR3 DNA reads TGTGCCAGCAGCTTAAATCCGACAGGGGGTAATTCACCCCTCCACTTT. Full variable domain (missing parts from reference TRBV7-2 and TRBJ1-6): GAGVSQSPSNKVTEKGKDVELRCDPISGHTALYWYRQSLGQGLEFLIYFQGNSAPDKSGLPSDRFSAERTGGSVSTLTIQRTQQEDSAVYLCASSLNPTGGNSPLHFGNGTRLTVT.